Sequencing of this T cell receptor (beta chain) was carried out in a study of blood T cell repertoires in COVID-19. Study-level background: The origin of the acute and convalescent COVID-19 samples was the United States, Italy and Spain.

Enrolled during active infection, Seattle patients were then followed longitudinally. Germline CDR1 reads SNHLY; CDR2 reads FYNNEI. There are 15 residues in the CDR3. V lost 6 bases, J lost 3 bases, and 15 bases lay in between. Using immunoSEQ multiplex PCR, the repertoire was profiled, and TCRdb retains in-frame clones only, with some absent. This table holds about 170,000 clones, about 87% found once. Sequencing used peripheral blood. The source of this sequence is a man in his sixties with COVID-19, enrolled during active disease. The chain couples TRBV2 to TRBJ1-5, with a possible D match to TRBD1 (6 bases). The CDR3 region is CASSIQGMNNQPQHF. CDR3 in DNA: TGTGCCAGCAGCATACAGGGAATGAACAATCAGCCCCAGCATTTT.